The source of this TCR beta chain is a study of response to subunit inactivated influenza vaccine. TCRdb passed the RT-PCR reads through MiXCR, listing each CDR3 protein once. The sample shows hundreds of thousands of distinct CDR3 sequences, approximately 11% of them seen only once. This clonotype was detected ten times or more. This sample also appeared in a second study, on T cells expressing NK-cell markers. In that study: A 5'RACE template switching approach incorporating UMIs was used to make TCR beta cDNA. Eight donors were sequenced, seven testing HCMV-seropositive and one testing seronegative. Expanded clones of NKG2C+ T cells had an unclear HCMV specificity.

The receptor was isolated from a man aged 50 or older who received an inactivated influenza vaccine. Sequences were derived from PBMCs from blood, sampled on the day of vaccination.

The CDR3 spells CASSSLGRESSQPQHF. DNA of the CDR3: TGTGCCAGCAGCTCCCTCGGCAGGGAATCAAGTCAGCCCCAGCATTTT. The chain recombines TRBV7-2 with TRBJ1-5, with a tentative D call TRBD1 (5 bases). The CDR3 has 16 amino acids. The germline CDR1 and CDR2 sequences are SGHTA and FQGNSA. V gave up 4 bases and J gave up 6 bases, with 19 bases separating them.